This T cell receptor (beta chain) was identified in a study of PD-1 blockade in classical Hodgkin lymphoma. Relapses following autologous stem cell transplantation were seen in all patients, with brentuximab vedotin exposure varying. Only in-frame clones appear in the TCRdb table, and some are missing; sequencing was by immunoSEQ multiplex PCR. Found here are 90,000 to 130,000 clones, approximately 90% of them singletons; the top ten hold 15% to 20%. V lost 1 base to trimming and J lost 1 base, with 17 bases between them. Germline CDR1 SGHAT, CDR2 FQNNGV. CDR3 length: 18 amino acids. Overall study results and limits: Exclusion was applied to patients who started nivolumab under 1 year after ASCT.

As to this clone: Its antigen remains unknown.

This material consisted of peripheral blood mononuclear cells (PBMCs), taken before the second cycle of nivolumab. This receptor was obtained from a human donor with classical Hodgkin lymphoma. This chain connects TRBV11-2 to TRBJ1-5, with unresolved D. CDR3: CASSLVGPGQSSNQPQHF. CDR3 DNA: TGTGCCAGCAGCTTAGTGGGTCCAGGCCAATCAAGCAATCAGCCCCAGCATTTT.